Below, one TCR beta chain is given with its context. Its target is not known. This specimen comes from a study of cytomegalovirus exposure and HLA in healthy donors. Background on the study: Earlier sequencing of some 180 million T cells yielded 95 million to 120 million unique TCR beta sequences. Study-wide points: The likely origin of a cluster of highly shared sequence variants was a sequencing artifact. In a later analysis, 15,000 to 20,000 TCR beta sequences were associated with HLA alleles at 0.05 false discovery rate. In a later analysis, several top co-occurrence clusters appeared linked to parvovirus B19, influenza, CMV and Epstein-Barr virus.

In the PCR, 60 Vbeta and 13 Jbeta primers were used. Using immunoSEQ multiplex PCR, the repertoire was profiled, and TCRdb retains in-frame clones only, with some absent. The data contain about 95,000 clones, approximately 81% of them seen just once; the ten biggest clones take up 4.1%. Germline-derived CDR1 and CDR2 are SQVTM and ANQGSEA. This CDR3 is built from 14 residues. The receptor's source is a woman in her thirties or forties in good health and CMV-seropositive. The sequencing input was PBMCs. The chain employs TRBV29-1 and TRBJ2-7; D perhaps matches TRBD2 (6 bases). Gene TRBJ2-5 matches the end of the DNA better, so the J call may be wrong. CDR3: CSVVLGRGIGTQYF. The CDR3 DNA reads as TGCAGCGTTGTGTTGGGTCGGGGGATAGGGACCCAGTACTTC.